The 25 T cell receptor beta chains below were found in one sample sequenced in a study of OX40 agonist ivuxolimab in advanced cancers. The protocol was immunoSEQ multiplex PCR, while the TCRdb copy is restricted to in-frame clones and leaves out a portion. This table has some 78,000 clones, about 90% appearing once. This sample comprised CD4+ or CD8+ T cells sorted from blood, obtained in a trial of the OX40 agonist ivuxolimab. The receptors shown here come from an adult with an advanced solid tumor such as melanoma, head and neck, liver or kidney cancer.

This clone was seen a single time. The junction differs from germline at one of its ends, possibly a read error. V and J are TRBV7-7 and TRBJ2-1, with a tentative D call TRBD1 (5 bases). The CDR3 runs 13 residues. Germline CDR1 and CDR2: SSHAT and FNYEAQ (reference sequence). This CDR3 is CASSPDRTNEQFF. CDR3 sequence (DNA): TGTGCTAGCAGCCCCGACAGAACCAATGAGCAGTTCTTC.

V gene TRBV5-1 combines with J gene TRBJ1-3; no clear D. Trimming shortened V by 3 bases and J by 4 bases, and 14 bases separated the two germline ends. This CDR3 has 15 residues. Per germline, CDR1 SGHRS and CDR2 YFSETQ. CDR3 loop: CASSSRDSGGNTIYF. The DNA of the CDR3 is TGCGCCAGCAGCTCCCGGGATAGTGGAGGAAACACCATATATTTT.

The V call is TRBV4-1, the J call TRBJ2-3; 9 bases align to TRBD2. Trimming cost V 1 base and J 6 bases; bases outside gene matches: 5. Germline V lookup: CDR1 MGHRA, CDR2 YSYEKL. This CDR3 is 15 amino acids long. The CDR3 DNA reads TGCGCCAGCAGCCAAGGCAGCGGGGGGTCGGATACGCAGTATTTT. Amino acids: CASSQGSGGSDTQYF.

The rearrangement uses TRBV28 and TRBJ2-7; TRBD1 is a possible D gene (6 bases). The CDR3 length is 15 residues. Trimming removed 5 bases from V and 0 bases from J, with 14 bases in between. CDR1 and CDR2 from the germline V gene are MDHEN and SYDVKM. The CDR3 loop is CASSPDSWGSYEQYF. The CDR3, as DNA: TGTGCCAGCAGTCCGGACAGTTGGGGCTCCTACGAGCAGTACTTC.

The rearrangement uses TRBV5-1 and TRBJ2-1; 9 bases fit TRBD2. V lost 2 bases, J lost 2 bases, and 23 bases stayed unmatched. The CDR3 is 22 amino acids. CDR1 SGHRS and CDR2 YFSETQ come from the germline V gene. The chain's CDR3 is CASSLRETGYNLAGKAYNEQFF. The CDR3 DNA follows: TGCGCCAGCAGCTTAAGGGAGACGGGCTATAACCTAGCGGGGAAAGCCTACAATGAGCAGTTCTTC.

This clone has just one count. This chain joins TRBV7-9 and TRBJ2-7, with D perhaps given as TRBD1 or TRBD2 (5 bases each). Germline V gene data show CDR1 as SEHNR and CDR2 as FQNEAQ (reference sequence). The CDR3 is 13 residues long. Trimming pared 6 bases from V and 2 bases from J, leaving 11 bases between. CDR3: CASSPTGPYEQYF. CDR3 bases: TGTGCCAGCAGTCCTACGGGGCCCTACGAGCAGTACTTC.

The gene calls are TRBV9 and TRBJ2-2; D possibly corresponds to TRBD2 (5 bases). V was pared by 0 bases and J by 3 bases, with 12 bases between. Germline lookup yields CDR1 SGDLS and CDR2 YYNGEE. CDR3 length equals 16 residues. CDR3 bases: TGTGCCAGCAGCGTAGGGGTCGGAGGCTACACCGGGGAGCTGTTTTTT. As protein: CASSVGVGGYTGELFF. The variable domain in full, with the rest retrieved from reference TRBV9 and TRBJ2-2, is DSGVTQTPKHLITATGQRVTLRCSPRSGDLSVYWYQQSLDQGLQFLIQYYNGEERAKGNILERFSAQQFPDLHSELNLSSLELGDSALYFCASSVGVGGYTGELFFGEGSRLTVL.

The CDR3 protein is CASLQSGANVLTF. The DNA for the CDR3 is TGTGCCAGTCTCCAGTCTGGGGCCAACGTCCTGACTTTC. V gene TRBV9 combines with J gene TRBJ2-6, with D hard to call. The CDR3 runs to 13 residues. Germline V gene sequence: CDR1 SGDLS, CDR2 YYNGEE. Trimming pared 8 bases from V and 1 base from J, leaving 7 bases between.

This clone was seen more than once but under ten times. The chain carries TRBV28 and TRBJ1-5; no clear D. Trimming left V 5 bases short and J 4 bases short, with 9 bases between. CDR1 is MDHEN, CDR2 SYDVKM, per germline. The CDR3 has 13 amino acids. For the CDR3, the DNA is TGTGCCAGCAGTCCCAGTAGGAATCAGCCCCAGCATTTT. Protein sequence: CASSPSRNQPQHF.

The chain couples TRBV15 to TRBJ2-3; the match to TRBD2 covers 8 bases. The J segment lost 4 bases and the V segment lost 1 base, leaving 7 bases of the junction unmatched. The CDR3 spans 16 residues. CDR1 is LNHNV and CDR2 is YYDKDF in the germline V gene (reference sequence). The CDR3 sequence: CATSRAEAAGADTQYF. CDR3 in DNA: TGTGCCACCAGCAGAGCGGAGGCAGCGGGAGCAGATACGCAGTATTTT. The full variable domain, its missing parts supplied by reference TRBV15 and TRBJ2-3, is DAMVIQNPRYQVTQFGKPVTLSCSQTLNHNVMYWYQQKSSQAPKLLFHYYDKDFNNEADTPDNFQSRRPNTSFCFLDIRSPGLGDTAMYLCATSRAEAAGADTQYFGPGTRLTVL.

Comment on this clone: Germline and junction disagree at one end, which may indicate a read error. This chain links TRBV7-7 with TRBJ2-5; D perhaps matches TRBD1 (6 bases). In germline, CDR1 is SSHAT, CDR2 FNYEAQ (reference sequence). The CDR3 has 13 residues. For the CDR3, the DNA is TGTGCTAGCAGCTTGAGGCAGGGGGAGACCCAGTACTTC. As protein: CASSLRQGETQYF.

The chain employs TRBV5-1 and TRBJ1-1, with TRBD1 identical over 7 bases. In germline, CDR1 is SGHRS, CDR2 YFSETQ. The CDR3 is 14 residues long. V was clipped by 4 bases and J by 7 bases; unmatched bases: 10. The CDR3 is CASSRGQSSGEAFF. Written as DNA, the CDR3 is TGCGCCAGCAGCCGGGGACAGTCATCCGGTGAAGCTTTCTTT.

The rearrangement joins TRBV6-5 to TRBJ2-5, with a possible D match to TRBD2 (6 bases). The CDR3 consists of 13 residues. Looked up from germline, CDR1 is MNHEY and CDR2 is SVGAGI. V was trimmed by 10 bases and J by 7 bases, leaving 19 bases between them. CDR3 sequence (DNA): TGTGCCACCCTCTCACCCGGAGGGCGGACCCAGTACTTC. Protein product: CATLSPGGRTQYF.

This chain uses TRBV5-6 with TRBJ2-1; D gene uncertain. The CDR3 contains 16 residues. Trimming cost V 0 bases and J 0 bases, with 10 bases left between them. Germline CDR1 SGHDT, CDR2 YYEEEE. CDR3 in DNA: TGTGCCAGCAGCTTGGGGCGGATCAGCTCCTACAATGAGCAGTTCTTC. Encoded protein: CASSLGRISSYNEQFF.

J is TRBJ1-2 and V is TRBV5-1, with D possibly being TRBD1 (6 bases). Germline-derived CDR1 and CDR2 are SGHRS and YFSETQ. This CDR3 is built from 14 residues. Trimming took 4 bases from V and 4 from J, leaving 14 bases between them. CDR3 DNA: TGCGCCAGCAGCATCGGACAGCCGAGCTATGGCTACACCTTC. Translated: CASSIGQPSYGYTF.

This clone was seen only once. The chain couples TRBV7-9 to TRBJ1-4, with TRBD1 identical over 8 bases. This CDR3 contains 15 residues. The trim removed 5 bases at V and 8 bases at J, leaving 10 bases unmatched. Germline V lookup: CDR1 SEHNR, CDR2 FQNEAQ (reference sequence). The CDR3 spells CASSPADRVVEKLFF. The CDR3 DNA follows: TGTGCCAGCAGCCCCGCGGACAGGGTTGTCGAAAAACTGTTTTTT.

The rearrangement uses TRBV10-3 and TRBJ2-3; D may be TRBD1 (5 bases). This CDR3 has 15 amino acids. Germline-derived CDR1 and CDR2 are ENHRY and SYGVKD. Between the trimmed V and J ends, which lost 7 bases and 4 bases, there was a span of 18 bases. The CDR3 loop reads CAITQGADISDTQYF. The DNA of the CDR3 is TGTGCCATCACCCAAGGGGCCGACATCTCAGATACGCAGTATTTT.

V is TRBV10-1 and J is TRBJ2-3, with unresolved D. The CDR3 loop spans 14 amino acids. Germline loops: CDR1 WNHNN, CDR2 SYGVQD (reference sequence). V was pared by 4 bases and J by 2 bases, with 10 bases between. CDR3 in DNA: TGCGCCAGCAGTGTAGACCCGATCACAGATACGCAGTATTTT. Translating gives CASSVDPITDTQYF.

As DNA, the CDR3 is TGTGCCAGTAACCGACAGGGGCCTTACACCGGGGAGCTGTTTTTT. This codes for CASNRQGPYTGELFF. The genes are TRBV19 and TRBJ2-2; 8 bases line up with TRBD1. The CDR3 has 15 residues. After removal of 7 bases from V and 3 bases from J, the junction contained 7 bases not matched to a gene. The germline V gene encodes CDR1 LNHDA and CDR2 SQIVND (reference sequence).

This clone was picked up one time. DNA for the CDR3: TGTGCCAGCAGTTTAAGAACTGAAGCTTTCTTT. It encodes CASSLRTEAFF. This chain connects TRBV28 to TRBJ1-1; D gene uncertain. Trimming shortened V by 2 bases and J by 5 bases, and 3 bases separated the two germline ends. The germline gives CDR1 MDHEN, CDR2 SYDVKM. The CDR3 runs to 11 residues.

CDR3 coding DNA: TGTGCCAGCAGCGTAGATTCCGGACCCCGGAGCGAGCAGTTCTTC. Amino acids: CASSVDSGPRSEQFF. The chain has TRBV9 and TRBJ2-1; no clear D gene. Between the trimmed V and J ends, which lost 0 bases and 10 bases, there was a span of 17 bases. CDR1 is SGDLS, CDR2 YYNGEE, per germline. The CDR3 extends over 15 amino acids.

The rearrangement uses TRBV30 and TRBJ1-5; 9 positions match TRBD1. Germline V gene data show CDR1 as GTSNPN and CDR2 as SVGIG (reference sequence). This CDR3 region has 17 residues. The ends lost 0 bases at V and 6 bases at J; junction bases unmatched: 12. The CDR3 sequence is CAWSVELYRGLGQPQHF. The CDR3 DNA sequence: TGTGCCTGGAGTGTAGAATTGTACAGGGGGCTAGGTCAGCCCCAGCATTTT.

V and J are TRBV27 and TRBJ1-5, with a tentative D call TRBD1 (6 bases). CDR3 length: 16 amino acids. Germline V gene lookup returns CDR1 MNHEY and CDR2 SMNVEV (reference sequence). The V and J ends lost 5 bases and 4 bases respectively, with 18 bases between them. CDR3 amino acids: CASSPASWGANQPQHF. CDR3 nucleotides: TGTGCCAGCAGTCCTGCCAGTTGGGGGGCGAATCAGCCCCAGCATTTT.

The chain couples TRBV19 to TRBJ1-4; 7 positions agree with TRBD1. Germline-derived CDR1 and CDR2 are LNHDA and SQIVND (reference sequence). The CDR3 length is 15 residues. Trimming at V came to 5 bases and at J to 7 bases, leaving 10 bases not matched to a gene. In DNA form, the CDR3 reads TGTGCCAGTAGTCTGAAGGGGGCCGGACCTGAAAAACTGTTTTTT. This encodes CASSLKGAGPEKLFF.

The chain uses TRBV28 and TRBJ2-2, with D possibly matching TRBD2 (5 bases). The CDR3 is made up of 14 amino acids. Germline V gives CDR1 MDHEN, CDR2 SYDVKM. V gave up 3 bases and J gave up 4 bases, with 9 bases separating them. CDR3 nucleotides: TGTGCCAGCAGTTTTTCGGGAATCACCGGGGAGCTGTTTTTT. It codes for CASSFSGITGELFF.